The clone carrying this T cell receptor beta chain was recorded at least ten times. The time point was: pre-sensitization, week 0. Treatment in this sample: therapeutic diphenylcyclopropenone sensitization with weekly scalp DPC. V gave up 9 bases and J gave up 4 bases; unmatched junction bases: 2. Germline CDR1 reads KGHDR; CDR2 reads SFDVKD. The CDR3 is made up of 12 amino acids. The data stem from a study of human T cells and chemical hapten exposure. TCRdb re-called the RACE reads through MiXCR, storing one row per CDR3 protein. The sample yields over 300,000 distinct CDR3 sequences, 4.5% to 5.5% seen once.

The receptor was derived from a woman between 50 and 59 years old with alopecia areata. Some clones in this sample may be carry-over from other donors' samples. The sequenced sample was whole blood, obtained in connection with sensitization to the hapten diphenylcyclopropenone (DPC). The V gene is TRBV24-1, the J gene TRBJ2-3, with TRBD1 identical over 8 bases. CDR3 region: CATQGAADTQYF. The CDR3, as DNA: TGTGCCACCCAGGGGGCGGCAGATACGCAGTATTTT.